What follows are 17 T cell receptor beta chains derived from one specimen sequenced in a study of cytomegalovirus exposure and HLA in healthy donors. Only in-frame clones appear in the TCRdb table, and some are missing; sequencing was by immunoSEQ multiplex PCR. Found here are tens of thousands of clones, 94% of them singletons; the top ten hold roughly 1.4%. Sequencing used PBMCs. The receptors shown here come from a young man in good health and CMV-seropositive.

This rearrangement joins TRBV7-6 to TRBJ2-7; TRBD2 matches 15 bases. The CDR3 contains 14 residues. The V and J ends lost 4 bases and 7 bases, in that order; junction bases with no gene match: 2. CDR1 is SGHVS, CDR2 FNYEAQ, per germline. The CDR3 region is CASSSGTSGGEQYF. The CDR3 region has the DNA TGTGCCAGCAGCTCCGGGACTAGCGGGGGGGAGCAGTACTTC.

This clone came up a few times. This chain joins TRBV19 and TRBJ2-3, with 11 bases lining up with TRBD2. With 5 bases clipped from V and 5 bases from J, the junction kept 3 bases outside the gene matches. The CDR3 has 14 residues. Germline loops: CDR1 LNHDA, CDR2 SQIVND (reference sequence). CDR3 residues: CASSVGLAEDTQYF. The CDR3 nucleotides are TGTGCCAGTAGTGTGGGACTAGCGGAAGATACGCAGTATTTT.

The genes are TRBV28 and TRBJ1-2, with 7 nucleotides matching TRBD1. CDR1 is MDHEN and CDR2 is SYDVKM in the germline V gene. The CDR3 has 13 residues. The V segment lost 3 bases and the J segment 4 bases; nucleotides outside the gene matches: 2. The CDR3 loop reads CASSFPGGYGYTF. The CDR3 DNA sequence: TGTGCCAGCAGTTTCCCAGGGGGCTATGGCTACACCTTC.

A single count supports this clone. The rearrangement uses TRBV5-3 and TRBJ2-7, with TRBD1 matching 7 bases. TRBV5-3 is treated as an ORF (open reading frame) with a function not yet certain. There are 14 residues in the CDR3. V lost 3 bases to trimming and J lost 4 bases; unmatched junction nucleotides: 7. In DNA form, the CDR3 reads TGTGCCAGAAGCTACCGGGACAGACTGTACGAGCAGTACTTC. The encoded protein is CARSYRDRLYEQYF.

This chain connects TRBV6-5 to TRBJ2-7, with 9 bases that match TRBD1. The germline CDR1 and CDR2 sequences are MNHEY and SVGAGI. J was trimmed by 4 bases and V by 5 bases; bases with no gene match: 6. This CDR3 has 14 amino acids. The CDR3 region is CASSGSGQGYEQYF. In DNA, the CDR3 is TGTGCCAGCAGTGGGTCGGGACAGGGTTACGAGCAGTACTTC.

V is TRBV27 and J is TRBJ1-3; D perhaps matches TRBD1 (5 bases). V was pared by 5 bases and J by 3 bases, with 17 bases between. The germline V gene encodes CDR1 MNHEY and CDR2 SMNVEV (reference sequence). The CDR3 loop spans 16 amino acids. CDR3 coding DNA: TGTGCCAGCAGTCTAGATGGCCCAGGGTTTGGAAACACCATATATTTT. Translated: CASSLDGPGFGNTIYF.

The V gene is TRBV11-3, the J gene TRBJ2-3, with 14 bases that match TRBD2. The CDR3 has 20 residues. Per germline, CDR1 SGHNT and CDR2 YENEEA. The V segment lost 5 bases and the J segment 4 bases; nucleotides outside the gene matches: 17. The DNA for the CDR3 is TGTGCCAGCAGCCCGGGGGGACTAGCGGGAGTCTTTAGTATGGCAGATACGCAGTATTTT. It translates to CASSPGGLAGVFSMADTQYF.

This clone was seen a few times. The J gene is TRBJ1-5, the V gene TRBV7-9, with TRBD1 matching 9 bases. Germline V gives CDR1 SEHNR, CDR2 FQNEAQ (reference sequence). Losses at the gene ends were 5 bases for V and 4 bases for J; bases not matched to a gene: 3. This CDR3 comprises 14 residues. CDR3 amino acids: CASSRGTGNQPQHF. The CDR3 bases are TGTGCCAGCAGCCGGGGGACAGGGAATCAGCCCCAGCATTTT.

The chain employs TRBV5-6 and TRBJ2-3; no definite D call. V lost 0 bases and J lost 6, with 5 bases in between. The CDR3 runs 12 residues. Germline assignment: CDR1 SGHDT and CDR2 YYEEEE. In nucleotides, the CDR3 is TGTGCCAGCAGCTTGGCCCGGGATACGCAGTATTTT. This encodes CASSLARDTQYF.

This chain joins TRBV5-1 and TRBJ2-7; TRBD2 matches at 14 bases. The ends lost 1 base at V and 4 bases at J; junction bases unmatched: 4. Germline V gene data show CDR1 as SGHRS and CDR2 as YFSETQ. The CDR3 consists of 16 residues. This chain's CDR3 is CASSLTGTSGSYEQYF. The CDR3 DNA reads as TGCGCCAGCAGCTTGACGGGGACTAGCGGGAGTTACGAGCAGTACTTC. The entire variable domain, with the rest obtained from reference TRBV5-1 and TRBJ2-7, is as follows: KAGVTQTPRYLIKTRGQQVTLSCSPISGHRSVSWYQQTPGQGLQFLFEYFSETQRNKGNFPGRFSGRQFSNSRSEMNVSTLELGDSALYLCASSLTGTSGSYEQYFGPGTRLTVT.

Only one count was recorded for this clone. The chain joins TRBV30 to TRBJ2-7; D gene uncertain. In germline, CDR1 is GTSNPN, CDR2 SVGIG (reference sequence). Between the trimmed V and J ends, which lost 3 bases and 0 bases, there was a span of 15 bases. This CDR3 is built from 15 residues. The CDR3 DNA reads TGTGCCTGGAGAGACGTATTTCGGAGCTCCTACGAGCAGTACTTC. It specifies CAWRDVFRSSYEQYF. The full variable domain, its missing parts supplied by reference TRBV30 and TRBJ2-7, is SQTIHQWPATLVQPVGSPLSLECTVEGTSNPNLYWYRQAAGRGLQLLFYSVGIGQISSEVPQNLSASRPQDRQFILSSKKLLLSDSGFYLCAWRDVFRSSYEQYFGPGTRLTVT.

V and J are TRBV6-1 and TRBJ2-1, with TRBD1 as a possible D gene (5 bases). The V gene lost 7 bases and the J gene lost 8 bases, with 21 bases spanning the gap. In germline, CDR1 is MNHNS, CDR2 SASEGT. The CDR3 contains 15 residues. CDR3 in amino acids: CASKSLRLQGDEQFF. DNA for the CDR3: TGTGCCAGCAAGTCCCTACGCCTCCAGGGTGATGAGCAGTTCTTC.

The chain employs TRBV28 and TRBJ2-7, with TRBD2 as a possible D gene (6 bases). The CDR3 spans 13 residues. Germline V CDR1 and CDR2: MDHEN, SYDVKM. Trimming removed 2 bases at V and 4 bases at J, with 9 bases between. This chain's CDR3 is CASSLGTPYEQYF. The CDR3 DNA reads TGTGCCAGCAGTTTAGGGACTCCTTACGAGCAGTACTTC.

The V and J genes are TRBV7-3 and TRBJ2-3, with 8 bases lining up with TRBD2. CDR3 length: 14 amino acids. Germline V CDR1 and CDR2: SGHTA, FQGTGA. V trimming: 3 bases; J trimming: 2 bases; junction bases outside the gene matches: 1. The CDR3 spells CASSFGGVTDTQYF. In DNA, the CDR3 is TGTGCCAGCAGCTTCGGGGGGGTCACAGATACGCAGTATTTT.

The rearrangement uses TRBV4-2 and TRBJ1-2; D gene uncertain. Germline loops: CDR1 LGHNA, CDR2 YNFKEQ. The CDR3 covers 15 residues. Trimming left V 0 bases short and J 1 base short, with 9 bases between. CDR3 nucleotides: TGTGCCAGCAGCCAAGAACGGGAGGGTAACTATGGCTACACCTTC. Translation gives CASSQEREGNYGYTF.

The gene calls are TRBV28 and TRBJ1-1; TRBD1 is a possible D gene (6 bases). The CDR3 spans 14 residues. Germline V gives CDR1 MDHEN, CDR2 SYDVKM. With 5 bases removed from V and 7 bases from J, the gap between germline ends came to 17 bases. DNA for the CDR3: TGTGCCAGCAGTCTAAGCCCGACAGGTTATGAAGCTTTCTTT. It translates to CASSLSPTGYEAFF.

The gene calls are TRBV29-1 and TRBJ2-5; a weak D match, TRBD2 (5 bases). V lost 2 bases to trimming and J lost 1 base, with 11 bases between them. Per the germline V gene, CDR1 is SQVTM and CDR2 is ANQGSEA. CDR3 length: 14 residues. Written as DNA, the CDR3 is TGCAGCGTTGAAACAGCGGAGGCCCAAGAGACCCAGTACTTC. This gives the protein CSVETAEAQETQYF.